The T cell receptor beta chain described here comes from a study of cytomegalovirus exposure and HLA in healthy donors. The study's findings and limits: Cytomegalovirus-associated status was assigned to about 180 TCR beta chains. Most observed TCR sequences were rare, whereas some public TCRs were detected in many donors.

Notes on this clone: Its antigen is still unknown.

Sequencing used immunoSEQ multiplex PCR; TCRdb keeps in-frame clones, though not all of them. Counted here are about 75,000 clones, around four fifths occurring once; the ten biggest clones make up 3%. The CDR3 has 14 amino acids. The germline V gene has CDR1 LNHDA and CDR2 SQIVND (reference sequence). V was clipped by 4 bases and J by 7 bases; unmatched bases: 6. This chain connects TRBV19 to TRBJ1-5, with 8 positions matching TRBD1. This TCR came from a man under 40 in good health and CMV-seronegative. The sample comprised PBMCs. DNA for the CDR3: TGTGCCAGTAGTAAGCCGGACAGGGCACAGCCCCAGCATTTT. It codes for CASSKPDRAQPQHF.